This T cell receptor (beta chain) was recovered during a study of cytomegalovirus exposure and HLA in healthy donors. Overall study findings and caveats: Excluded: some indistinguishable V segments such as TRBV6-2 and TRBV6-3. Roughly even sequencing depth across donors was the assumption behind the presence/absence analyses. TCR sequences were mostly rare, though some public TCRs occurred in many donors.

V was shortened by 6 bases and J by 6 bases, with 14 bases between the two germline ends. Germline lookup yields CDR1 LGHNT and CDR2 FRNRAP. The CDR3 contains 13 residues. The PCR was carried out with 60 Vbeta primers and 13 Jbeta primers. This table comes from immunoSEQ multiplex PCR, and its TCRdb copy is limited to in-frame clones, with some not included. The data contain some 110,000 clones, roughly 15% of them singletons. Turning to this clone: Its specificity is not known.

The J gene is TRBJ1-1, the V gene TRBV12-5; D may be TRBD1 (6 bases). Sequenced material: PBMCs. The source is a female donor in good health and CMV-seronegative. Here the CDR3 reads CASGRGGMAEAFF. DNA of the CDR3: TGTGCTAGTGGAAGAGGGGGTATGGCTGAAGCTTTCTTT.